These 8 T cell receptor beta chains were sequenced from one sample in a study of Graves' ophthalmopathy and Graves' hyperthyroidism. As the template, RNA transcripts were used to amplify TCR beta CDR3 regions. After a first-round RT-PCR with HTBI primers, a second-round multiplex PCR was run. TCRdb itself ran the multiplex PCR reads through MiXCR, one entry per CDR3 protein. The sample consists of about 500,000 distinct CDR3 sequences, about 40% of them appearing once. The sequencing input was peripheral blood or thyroid tissue (not recorded which). The source of these receptors is an adult man with Graves' hyperthyroidism.

CDR3 in DNA: TGTGCCAGCAGCTTCACCGGGACCGACGGGGGCTACACCTTC. It specifies CASSFTGTDGGYTF. The rearrangement joins TRBV7-9 to TRBJ1-2, with a possible D match to TRBD1 (5 bases). V was pared by 3 bases and J by 8 bases, with 16 bases between. This CDR3 comprises 14 residues. Looked up from germline, CDR1 is SEHNR and CDR2 is FQNEAQ (reference sequence).

This chain links TRBV12-3 or TRBV12-4 with TRBJ2-2; 9 bases line up with TRBD1. J was trimmed by 6 bases and V by 6 bases; bases with no gene match: 5. The CDR3 contains 14 residues. CDR3 nucleotide sequence: TGTGCCAGCAGAACCGGACAGGGGCCCGGGGAGCTGTTTTTT. As protein: CASRTGQGPGELFF.

This clonotype occurred many times. The genes are TRBV2 and TRBJ1-2, with 8 bases lining up with TRBD1. The CDR3 is 13 residues long. The V gene's germline CDR1 is SNHLY and CDR2 FYNNEI. V was pared by 8 bases and J by 4 bases, with 6 bases of the junction left unmatched. The CDR3 sequence: CASGTGPFYGYTF. In nucleotides, the CDR3 is TGTGCCAGCGGGACAGGTCCGTTCTATGGCTACACCTTC.

The V gene is TRBV29-1, the J gene TRBJ1-2; tentative D call: TRBD1 (6 bases). Deletions cut 1 base from V and 4 bases from J, with 19 bases between. The CDR3 consists of 16 residues. From germline, CDR1 is SQVTM and CDR2 ANQGSEA. In nucleotides, the CDR3 is TGCAGCGTTGAAGGTGGACTGGGGGCGCTTGGCTATGGCTACACCTTC. It translates to CSVEGGLGALGYGYTF.

V gene TRBV7-9 combines with J gene TRBJ2-7; 8 bases align to TRBD1. CDR1 and CDR2 from the germline V gene are SEHNR and FQNEAQ (reference sequence). The ends lost 6 bases at V and 5 bases at J; junction bases unmatched: 6. This CDR3 contains 13 residues. This CDR3 is CASRRQGNNEQYF. In DNA form, the CDR3 reads TGTGCCAGCAGGCGACAGGGGAACAACGAGCAGTACTTC.

V and J are TRBV29-1 and TRBJ2-7, with 9 bases matching TRBD2. The CDR3 length is 13 residues. Per germline, CDR1 SQVTM and CDR2 ANQGSEA. V lost 3 bases to trimming and J lost 6 bases; unmatched junction nucleotides: 6. The CDR3 loop reads CSVDRTSVGEQYF. The CDR3 DNA sequence: TGCAGCGTTGACCGGACTAGCGTTGGCGAGCAGTACTTC.

This clonotype was found many times. V usage is TRBV6-5 and J usage is TRBJ1-5; no reliable D call. The germline V gene encodes CDR1 MNHEY and CDR2 SVGAGI. Trimming cost V 6 bases and J 4 bases, with 13 bases left between them. The length of the CDR3 is 14 residues. CDR3 sequence: CASSPTQGNQPQHF. CDR3 nucleotides: TGTGCCAGCAGCCCTACTCAAGGAAATCAGCCCCAGCATTTT.

Only a few counts were recorded for this clonotype. Possible read error: a much larger clone is one base away. The V gene is TRBV7-8, the J gene TRBJ2-5, with 14 bases lining up with TRBD2. The germline CDR1 and CDR2 sequences are SGHVS and FQNEAQ. This CDR3 has 19 amino acids. In nucleotides, the CDR3 is TGTGTCAGCAGCTTAAGGGGACTAGCGGGGGAGGCGGGCTGGGAGACCCAGTACTTC. Translating gives CVSSLRGLAGEAGWETQYF.